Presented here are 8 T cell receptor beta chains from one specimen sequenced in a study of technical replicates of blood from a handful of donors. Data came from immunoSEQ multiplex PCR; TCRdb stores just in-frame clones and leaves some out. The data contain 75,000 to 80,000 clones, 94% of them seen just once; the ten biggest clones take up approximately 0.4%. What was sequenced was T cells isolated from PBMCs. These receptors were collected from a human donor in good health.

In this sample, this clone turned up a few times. The CDR3 reads CASSLIGFGTEAFF. In DNA, the CDR3 is TGTGCCAGCAGCTTGATCGGGTTTGGCACTGAAGCTTTCTTT. The V gene is TRBV5-4, the J gene TRBJ1-1, with D hard to call. V was shortened by 1 base and J by 4 bases, with 11 bases between the two germline ends. CDR1 and CDR2 from the germline V gene are SGHNT and YYREEE (reference sequence). The CDR3 is made up of 14 amino acids.

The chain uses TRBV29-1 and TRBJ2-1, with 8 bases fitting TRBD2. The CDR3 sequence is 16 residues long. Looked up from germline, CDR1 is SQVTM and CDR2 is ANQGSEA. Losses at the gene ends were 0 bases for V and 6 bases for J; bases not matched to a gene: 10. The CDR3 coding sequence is TGCAGCGTTGAAGATCGGTATTTTCGGGAGGGCAATGAGCAGTTCTTC. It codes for CSVEDRYFREGNEQFF.

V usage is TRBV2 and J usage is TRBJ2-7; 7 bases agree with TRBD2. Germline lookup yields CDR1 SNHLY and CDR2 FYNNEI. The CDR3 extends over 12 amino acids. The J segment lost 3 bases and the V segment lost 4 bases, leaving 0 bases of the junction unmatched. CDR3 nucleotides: TGTGCCAGCAGTGGGACTAGCTACGAGCAGTACTTC. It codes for CASSGTSYEQYF.

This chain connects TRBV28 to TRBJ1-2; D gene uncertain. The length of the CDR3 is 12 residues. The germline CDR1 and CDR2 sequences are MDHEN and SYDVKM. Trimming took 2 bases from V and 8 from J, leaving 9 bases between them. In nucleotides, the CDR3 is TGTGCCAGCAGTTTAGTTCGGGTCGGCTACACCTTC. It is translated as CASSLVRVGYTF.

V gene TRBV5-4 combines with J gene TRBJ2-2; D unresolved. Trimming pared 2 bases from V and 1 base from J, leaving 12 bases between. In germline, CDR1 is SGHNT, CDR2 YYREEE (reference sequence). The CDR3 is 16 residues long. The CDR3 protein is CASSFGVRGNTGELFF. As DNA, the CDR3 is TGTGCCAGCAGCTTCGGAGTTAGAGGGAACACCGGGGAGCTGTTTTTT.

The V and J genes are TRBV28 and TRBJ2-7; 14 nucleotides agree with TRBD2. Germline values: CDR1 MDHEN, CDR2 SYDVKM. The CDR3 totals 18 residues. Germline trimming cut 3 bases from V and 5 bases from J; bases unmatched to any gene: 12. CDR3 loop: CASSLRIRTSGRTHEQYF. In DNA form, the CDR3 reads TGTGCCAGCAGTTTGCGCATCCGGACTAGCGGGAGGACCCACGAGCAGTACTTC.

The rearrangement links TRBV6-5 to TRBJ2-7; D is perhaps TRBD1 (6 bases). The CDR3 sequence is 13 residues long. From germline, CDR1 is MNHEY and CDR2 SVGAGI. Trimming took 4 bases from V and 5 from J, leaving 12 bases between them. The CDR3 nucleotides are TGTGCCAGCAGTTCACTTCGACAGGACGAGCAGTACTTC. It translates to CASSSLRQDEQYF.

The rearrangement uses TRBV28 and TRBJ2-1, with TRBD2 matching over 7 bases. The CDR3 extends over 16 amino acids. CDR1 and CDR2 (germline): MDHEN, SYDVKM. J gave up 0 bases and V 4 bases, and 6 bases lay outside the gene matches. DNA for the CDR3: TGTGCCAGCAGTTCTCCTCGGGACTACTCCTACAATGAGCAGTTCTTC. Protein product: CASSSPRDYSYNEQFF.